This passage covers 8 T cell receptor beta chains from one sample sequenced in a study of T cells after yellow fever vaccination. TCRdb redid the calling of the 5' RACE reads with MiXCR, one entry per CDR3 protein. The sample contains 550,000 to 750,000 distinct CDR3 sequences, less than 15% of which appear only once. The material sequenced was PBMCs, taken on the day of the yellow fever booster vaccination. Receptor source: a young man who received the YFV17D yellow fever vaccine.

Worth noting for this clonotype: The junction shows a germline mismatch at one end, possibly a read error. The CDR3 loop reads CAGSASSDHHTF. As DNA, the CDR3 is TGTGCCGGCAGCGCCTCTTCAGATCACCACACCTTC. The gene calls are TRBV5-4 and TRBJ1-2; D gene uncertain. This CDR3 contains 12 residues. Germline V gives CDR1 SGHNT, CDR2 YYREEE (reference sequence).

This sequence joins TRBV5-5 and TRBJ1-5; no firm D call. Germline V gene data show CDR1 as SGHKS and CDR2 as YYEKEE (reference sequence). V was pared by 2 bases and J by 1 base, with 7 bases between. The CDR3 is 14 amino acids. The CDR3 loop reads CASSFVGSNQPQHF. For the CDR3, the DNA is TGTGCCAGCAGCTTCGTCGGGAGCAATCAGCCCCAGCATTTT.

This chain connects TRBV30 to TRBJ2-1; 7 bases fit TRBD2. Losses at the gene ends were 1 base for V and 2 bases for J; bases not matched to a gene: 8. The CDR3 totals 16 residues. The V gene's germline CDR1 is GTSNPN and CDR2 SVGIG (reference sequence). The DNA of the CDR3 is TGTGCCTGGAGTGGTCTACTAGCGCACGCCTACAATGAGCAGTTCTTC. Amino acids: CAWSGLLAHAYNEQFF.

The chain links TRBV3-1 to TRBJ2-5; 10 nucleotides match TRBD2. There are 15 residues in the CDR3. CDR1 and CDR2 (germline): LGHDT, YNNKEL (reference sequence). V lost 3 bases to trimming and J lost 4 bases; unmatched junction nucleotides: 5. The CDR3 is CASSHPASGRETQYF. In nucleotides, the CDR3 is TGTGCCAGCAGCCACCCGGCTAGCGGGAGAGAGACCCAGTACTTC.

The V and J genes are TRBV12-3 or TRBV12-4 and TRBJ2-1; 10 nucleotides align to TRBD2. The CDR3 runs to 15 residues. V lost 7 bases and J lost 5; bases outside the gene matches: 8. The CDR3 protein is CASKLLAGGHNEQFF. The CDR3 DNA follows: TGTGCCAGCAAACTATTAGCGGGAGGCCACAATGAGCAGTTCTTC.

The table lists this clonotype with many counts. The V and J genes are TRBV5-1 and TRBJ2-1, with a tentative D call TRBD2 (6 bases). The CDR3 is 16 residues long. Trimming pared 0 bases from V and 3 bases from J, leaving 13 bases between. Germline-derived CDR1 and CDR2 are SGHRS and YFSETQ. CDR3 region: CASSLVGLALYNEQFF. As DNA, the CDR3 is TGCGCCAGCAGCTTGGTGGGGCTAGCGCTCTACAATGAGCAGTTCTTC.

The sample holds a few counts of this clonotype. The CDR3 bases are TGTGCCGGCGGGAACCCCTCTAGCACAGATACGCAGTATTTT. Its protein is CAGGNPSSTDTQYF. This chain connects TRBV28 to TRBJ2-3; TRBD2 is a possible D gene (6 bases). This CDR3 spans 14 amino acids. CDR1 and CDR2 from the germline V gene are MDHEN and SYDVKM. The germline V and J ends were trimmed by 11 bases and 0 bases, with 15 bases remaining between them.

In its sample, this clonotype was seen a few times. The chain employs TRBV5-6 and TRBJ2-2; D is uncertain. Per germline, CDR1 SGHDT and CDR2 YYEEEE. With 7 bases removed from V and 5 bases from J, the gap between germline ends came to 21 bases. The CDR3 runs to 16 residues. CDR3 sequence reads: CASESPEPQRTGELFF. CDR3 sequence (DNA): TGTGCCAGCGAGTCCCCGGAACCACAGAGGACCGGGGAGCTGTTTTTT.